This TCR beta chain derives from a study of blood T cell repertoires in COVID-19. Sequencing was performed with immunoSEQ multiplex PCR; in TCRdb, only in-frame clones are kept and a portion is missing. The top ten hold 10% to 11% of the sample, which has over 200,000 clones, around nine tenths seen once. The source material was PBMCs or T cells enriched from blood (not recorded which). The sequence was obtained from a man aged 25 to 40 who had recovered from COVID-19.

CDR3 DNA sequence: TGTGCCTGGATACTCAGGGGCGCTGAAGCTTTCTTT. Residues: CAWILRGAEAFF. This chain uses TRBV30 with TRBJ1-1; D may be TRBD1 (6 bases). Germline V lookup: CDR1 GTSNPN, CDR2 SVGIG (reference sequence). Deletions cut 4 bases from V and 6 bases from J, with 12 bases between. The CDR3 runs to 12 residues.